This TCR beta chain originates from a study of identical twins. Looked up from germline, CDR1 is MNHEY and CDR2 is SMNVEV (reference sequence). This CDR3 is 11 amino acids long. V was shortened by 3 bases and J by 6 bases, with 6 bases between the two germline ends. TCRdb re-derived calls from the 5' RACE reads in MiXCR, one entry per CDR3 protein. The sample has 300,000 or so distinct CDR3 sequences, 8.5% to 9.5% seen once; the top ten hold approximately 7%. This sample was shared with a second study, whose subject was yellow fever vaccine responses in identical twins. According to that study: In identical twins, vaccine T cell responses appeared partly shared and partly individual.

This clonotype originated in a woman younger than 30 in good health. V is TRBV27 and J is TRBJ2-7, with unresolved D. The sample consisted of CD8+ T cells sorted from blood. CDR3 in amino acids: CASSFGFEQYF. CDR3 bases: TGTGCCAGCAGTTTTGGTTTCGAGCAGTACTTC.